Reported below is one TCR beta chain. Time point reported: patch test 3, about 24 weeks after DPC sensitization. Sample treatment: therapeutic diphenylcyclopropenone sensitization with weekly scalp DPC. People who gave samples had alopecia, were 18 to 70 years old, and were suitable for DPC. This CDR3 contains 15 residues. Per the germline V gene, CDR1 is KGHSH and CDR2 is LQKENI. The V segment lost 3 bases and the J segment 5 bases; nucleotides outside the gene matches: 6. This sample was included in a study of human T cells and chemical hapten exposure. Study-wide context: Alopecia areata, totalis or universalis affected patients who were mostly female.

MiXCR, run by TCRdb on the RACE reads, gives a single entry per CDR3 protein. The repertoire consists of 80,000 to 100,000 distinct CDR3 sequences, with 25% to 30% occurring once and the leading ten covering approximately 10%. The clonotype comes from a man aged 40-55 years with alopecia areata. Some clones in this sample may be carry-over from other donors' samples. Sequenced here: whole blood, sampled in connection with sensitization to the hapten diphenylcyclopropenone (DPC). This sequence joins TRBV18 and TRBJ1-5; 8 nucleotides match TRBD1. The DNA of the CDR3 is TGTGCCAGCTCACCGGGGGGACAGGTTCATCAGCCCCAGCATTTT. Its translation is CASSPGGQVHQPQHF.